This is a list of T cell receptor beta chains from one sample in a study of T-cell reconstitution after alpha-beta-depleted transplantation in children. MiXCR was run by TCRdb on the PCR reads, yielding one entry per CDR3 protein. This sample has around 500,000 distinct CDR3 sequences, with 20% to 25% found just once. Here the sequenced sample was PBMCs, mostly from graft donor cells, taken 360 days after TCRalphabeta/CD19-depleted stem cell transplant. Receptor source: a boy less than two years old who had a stem cell transplant for acute myeloid leukemia, so the T cells may come from the graft donor. Each CDR3 is given with its conserved first and last residue. The order of the fields is V gene, clone size, D gene, J gene, CDR3 protein, CDR3 DNA. The D gene is left open where the match is weak. The listing skips clone size in some rows; elsewhere it reads once, few, many or a size class.

TRBV29-1	.	.	TRBJ1-1	CSVSRGFTEAFF	TGCAGCGTCTCGAGGGGGTTCACTGAAGCTTTCTTT
TRBV20-1	few	.	TRBJ2-7	CSAGRTDSYEQYF	TGCAGTGCTGGCAGGACAGATTCCTACGAGCAGTACTTC
TRBV7-3	many	TRBD2	TRBJ2-3	CASSLGDSGGPGDTQYF	TGTGCCAGCAGCTTAGGCGATAGCGGGGGGCCAGGAGATACGCAGTATTTT
TRBV9	.	.	TRBJ2-2	CASSVWRGNTGELFF	TGTGCCAGCAGCGTCTGGCGAGGGAACACCGGGGAGCTGTTTTTT
TRBV20-1	few	TRBD1	TRBJ2-1	CSASSGQVLYYNEQFF	TGCAGTGCTAGTTCGGGACAGGTCCTCTACTACAATGAGCAGTTCTTC
TRBV29-1	many	.	TRBJ2-1	CSVEEGGPGFF	TGCAGCGTTGAAGAGGGGGGGCCGGGATTCTTC
TRBV12-3/TRBV12-4	.	TRBD1	TRBJ1-1	CASSDRDTEAFF	TGTGCCAGCAGTGACAGGGACACTGAAGCTTTCTTT
TRBV5-5	few	TRBD1	TRBJ1-2	CASSFGDRDYGYTF	TGTGCCAGCAGCTTTGGGGACAGGGACTATGGCTACACCTTC
TRBV12-3/TRBV12-4	.	.	TRBJ2-1	CASSLIAGASSYNEQFF	TGTGCCAGCAGTTTAATTGCGGGGGCTAGCTCCTACAATGAGCAGTTCTTC
TRBV4-1	.	TRBD1	TRBJ2-2	CASSAQGYAGELFF	TGCGCCAGCAGCGCACAGGGGTACGCCGGGGAGCTGTTTTTT
TRBV24-1	.	.	TRBJ2-1	CATSAVKAHNEQFF	TGTGCCACCAGTGCTGTCAAAGCCCACAATGAGCAGTTCTTC
TRBV6-1	many	TRBD2	TRBJ2-2	CAIGTTNTGELFF	TGTGCCATTGGGACTACGAACACCGGGGAGCTGTTTTTT
TRBV12-3/TRBV12-4	few	.	TRBJ1-5	CASSSRYSNQPQHF	TGTGCCAGCAGTTCCAGATATAGCAATCAGCCCCAGCATTTT
TRBV27	few	.	TRBJ2-7	CASSFASYEQYF	TGTGCCAGCAGTTTCGCCTCCTACGAGCAGTACTTC
TRBV7-9	.	.	TRBJ2-7	CASRASELPYEQYF	TGTGCCAGCAGGGCATCAGAATTGCCTTACGAGCAGTACTTC
TRBV7-9	many	.	TRBJ1-2	CASEEVNYGYTF	TGTGCCAGCGAGGAGGTCAACTATGGCTACACCTTC
TRBV5-1	many	.	TRBJ1-1	CASSLGENTEAFF	TGTGCCAGCAGCTTAGGGGAGAACACTGAAGCTTTCTTT
TRBV28	many	TRBD2	TRBJ2-3	CATEGGLAGQLTDTQYF	TGTGCCACCGAAGGGGGACTAGCGGGTCAATTAACAGATACGCAGTATTTT
TRBV24-1	few	.	TRBJ2-3	CATGDGGGVYTQYF	TGTGCCACGGGGGATGGAGGGGGCGTATATACGCAGTATTTT